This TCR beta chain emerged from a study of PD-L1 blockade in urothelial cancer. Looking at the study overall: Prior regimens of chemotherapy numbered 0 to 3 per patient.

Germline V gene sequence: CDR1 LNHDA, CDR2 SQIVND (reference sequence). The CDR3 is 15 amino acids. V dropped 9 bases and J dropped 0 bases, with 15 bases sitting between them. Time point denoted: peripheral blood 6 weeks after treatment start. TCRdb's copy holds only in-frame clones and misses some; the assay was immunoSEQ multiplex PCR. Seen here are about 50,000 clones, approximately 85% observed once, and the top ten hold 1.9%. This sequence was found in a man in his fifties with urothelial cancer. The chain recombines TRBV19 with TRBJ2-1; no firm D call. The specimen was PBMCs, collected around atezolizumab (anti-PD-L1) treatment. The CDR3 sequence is CASTLLAGSYNEQFF. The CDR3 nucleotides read TGTGCCAGCACCCTTCTGGCAGGCTCCTACAATGAGCAGTTCTTC.